Sequencing of this T cell receptor beta chain was carried out in a study of T cells in Graves' hyperthyroidism and ophthalmopathy. The study, taken as a whole, reports: Ophthalmopathy and stable hyperthyroidism were separated by a 13 V-J model.

This clonotype was observed at least ten times. As yet, its antigen is unknown. Germline lookup yields CDR1 MDHEN and CDR2 SYDVKM. V was pared by 2 bases and J by 3 bases, with 4 bases of the junction left unmatched. CDR3 length: 14 residues. Stability of Graves' hyperthyroidism was defined as absent ophthalmopathy progression within 18 months. Recently diagnosed hyperthyroidism of less than 2 months' duration affected patients aged 18 to 65. A 10 ml volume of fresh peripheral blood provided the PBMCs. TCR beta CDR3 sequences were amplified from RNA transcripts. The HTBI primer set was used in a first-round RT-PCR of the TCR CDR3. Via MiXCR, TCRdb re-called the multiplex PCR reads, giving one row per CDR3 protein. The data hold around 690,000 distinct CDR3 sequences, with around 16% observed a single time.

The TCR originated in a man aged 50 to 60 with Graves' hyperthyroidism. This chain links TRBV28 with TRBJ2-7, with 7 positions matching TRBD1. Sequenced sample: blood. The CDR3, as DNA: TGTGCCAGCAGTTTAATGGGACAGCTCTACGAGCAGTACTTC. It yields the protein CASSLMGQLYEQYF. The full variable domain, with the rest looked up from reference TRBV28 and TRBJ2-7, is DVKVTQSSRYLVKRTGEKVFLECVQDMDHENMFWYRQDPGLGLRLIYFSYDVKMKEKGDIPEGYSVSREKKERFSLILESASTNQTSMYLCASSLMGQLYEQYFGPGTRLTVT.